Listed below are T cell receptor beta chains from one sample, sequenced in a study of T cells in Graves' hyperthyroidism and ophthalmopathy. TCRdb independently ran MiXCR on the multiplex PCR reads; one entry per CDR3 protein. The table shows under 400,000 distinct CDR3 sequences, with 15% to 20% occurring only once. Sequencing used blood. The receptors shown here come from a woman aged 40 to 55 with Graves' ophthalmopathy. Both conserved end residues are part of each CDR3. D genes are given only for firm matches. For some rows the clone size is stated as once, few or many, or as a class when expanded; others skip it.

.	TRBV12-3/TRBV12-4	many	TRBJ1-5	TGTGCCAGCAGTTTCAGTAGGAATCAGCCCCAGCATTTT	CASSFSRNQPQHF
.	TRBV6-2/TRBV6-3	.	TRBJ1-5	TGTGCCAGCAGTTACTTACCACCTACCCTCACGGAAGGCAGGCAGCCCCAGCATTTT	CASSYLPPTLTEGRQPQHF
.	TRBV11-2	many	TRBJ1-5	TGTGCCAGCAGCCCCGGGGGTGGGCCCCAGCATTTT	CASSPGGGPQHF
TRBD1	TRBV12-3/TRBV12-4	.	TRBJ1-5	TGTGCCAGCAGTTCTGACAGGGACAATAGCAATCAGCCCCAGCATTTT	CASSSDRDNSNQPQHF
TRBD2	TRBV20-1	many	TRBJ2-2	TGCAGTGCTAGAGATTCTAGCGGGATAACCGGGGAGCTGTTTTTT	CSARDSSGITGELFF
.	TRBV6-5	.	TRBJ2-2	TGTGCCAGCAGTTACGCCTCTGTGGGGGAGCTGTTTTTT	CASSYASVGELFF
.	TRBV3-1	many	TRBJ1-2	TGTGCCAGCAGCCAAGATCCCAGGGTCTATGGCTACACCTTC	CASSQDPRVYGYTF
TRBD1	TRBV27	many	TRBJ1-1	TGTGCCAGCAGGAAGCGACAGGGGGGTGAAGCTTTCTTT	CASRKRQGGEAFF
.	TRBV12-5	.	TRBJ2-4	TGTGCTAGTGGTTTGCCCCCGGGACACCCAACGAGGATAGCCAAAAACATTCAGTACTTC	CASGLPPGHPTRIAKNIQYF
.	TRBV5-1	many	TRBJ2-7	TGCGCCAGCAGCATCGGGACGGGGACCTACGAGCAGTACTTC	CASSIGTGTYEQYF
TRBD1	TRBV6-1	.	TRBJ2-7	TGTGCCAGCAGATCCAACAGGGGGCGAAACGAGCAGTACTTC	CASRSNRGRNEQYF
.	TRBV5-1	many	TRBJ2-7	TGCGCCAGCAGCTTGGAAGGGGCAGGCTACGAGCAGTACTTC	CASSLEGAGYEQYF
TRBD1	TRBV27	many	TRBJ2-7	TGTGCCAGCAGCCCTCTCCGGACAGGGGGCCACGAGCAGTACTTC	CASSPLRTGGHEQYF
TRBD1	TRBV14	many	TRBJ2-4	TGTGCCAGCAGCCCCTTGACAGGGGGGGACAAAAACATTCAGTACTTC	CASSPLTGGDKNIQYF
TRBD1	TRBV30	many	TRBJ2-5	TGTGCCTACCACAGGGGAGAGACCCAGTACTTC	CAYHRGETQYF
TRBD1	TRBV11-2	many	TRBJ2-7	TGTGCCAGCAGCTTAGAAGACAGGGGAATCAACGAGCAGTACTTC	CASSLEDRGINEQYF
.	TRBV6-4	many	TRBJ2-6	TGTGCCAGTCAAACGTCTCCCGGGGTGCTTGGGGCCAACGTCCTGACTTTC	CASQTSPGVLGANVLTF
TRBD1	TRBV6-5	many	TRBJ2-4	TGTGCCAGCAGTACCTGGACAGGGGGCGCGTGGGGGGACTGGGGAGCCAAAAACATTCAGTACTTC	CASSTWTGGAWGDWGAKNIQYF
TRBD1	TRBV2	many	TRBJ2-6	TGTGCCAGCAGTGTCGGCAGGGGGCGGTCTGGGGCCAACGTCCTGACTTTC	CASSVGRGRSGANVLTF
.	TRBV30	many	TRBJ2-2	TGTGCCTGGAAGGCAGGGAGTACCGGGGAGCTGTTTTTT	CAWKAGSTGELFF
.	TRBV6-1	many	TRBJ1-2	TGTGCCAGCAGTGAACGCGGGGTCTATGGCTACACCTTC	CASSERGVYGYTF
.	TRBV7-9	many	TRBJ2-5	TGTGCCAGCAGCTCCCGGCAAGGGGAACGCGAAGAGACCCAGTACTTC	CASSSRQGEREETQYF
.	TRBV28	.	TRBJ2-7	TGTGCCAGCAGCCCAGGATTTAACTTGGAGCAGTACTTC	CASSPGFNLEQYF
.	TRBV12-3/TRBV12-4	few	TRBJ1-2	TGTGCCAGCGGGATAGGGACCAGTCCCACCAACTATGGCTACACCTTC	CASGIGTSPTNYGYTF
TRBD1	TRBV11-2	.	TRBJ2-7	TGTGCCAGCAGCTTAGAGGTAGGGACAGGTGTGGGCGAGCAGTACTTC	CASSLEVGTGVGEQYF
.	TRBV15	many	TRBJ1-1	TGTGCCACCAGCAGAGAGGCTCAGGGAACGGACACTGAAGCTTTCTTT	CATSREAQGTDTEAFF
TRBD2	TRBV28	.	TRBJ2-5	TGTGCCAGCAGCTCGGGGCAGGGAGGGTCCCAGTACTTC	CASSSGQGGSQYF
.	TRBV30	many	TRBJ1-1	TGTGCCTGGAGTCGGGGACCTGAAGCTTTCTTT	CAWSRGPEAFF
TRBD1	TRBV6-1	.	TRBJ1-6	TGTGTCAGCAGTCCCAAAGGGGGCCGGAATTCACCCCTCCACTTT	CVSSPKGGRNSPLHF
TRBD2	TRBV7-2	.	TRBJ2-5	TGTGCCAGCAGCTTACGCGGGGGGTTAGGAGAGACCCAGTACTTC	CASSLRGGLGETQYF
.	TRBV5-1	many	TRBJ1-1	TGCGCCAGCAGCTGGGTACGGGGAACTGAAGCTTTCTTT	CASSWVRGTEAFF
TRBD2	TRBV12-3/TRBV12-4	.	TRBJ2-7	TGTGCCAGCAGATCTAGCGGGGATCCCTACGAGCAGTACTTC	CASRSSGDPYEQYF
.	TRBV29-1	many	TRBJ1-2	TGCAGCGTCCCGGTCGGGGGGACCCACACTAACTATGGCTACACCTTC	CSVPVGGTHTNYGYTF
TRBD1	TRBV15	many	TRBJ2-7	TGTGCCACCAGCAGAGATCTCGGGACAGAGAACTCCTACGAGCAGTACTTC	CATSRDLGTENSYEQYF
TRBD1	TRBV19	many	TRBJ1-2	TGTGCCAGTAGTATAGTACCCGGACAGGCCTTCTATGGCTACACCTTC	CASSIVPGQAFYGYTF
TRBD1	TRBV20-1	many	TRBJ1-1	TGCAGTGCTACAGGGGGCTGGGATACTGAAGCTTTCTTT	CSATGGWDTEAFF
.	TRBV2	many	TRBJ2-2	TGTGCCAGCAGTGAAGTAGGAACCGGGGAGCTGTTTTTT	CASSEVGTGELFF
.	TRBV30	many	TRBJ1-5	TGTGCCTGGAGTCGTGGGGTTTCGGGGCCCCAGCATTTT	CAWSRGVSGPQHF
TRBD2	TRBV29-1	many	TRBJ2-5	TGCAGCGTTGTTTATTATCTAGCGGGAGCGGCGGGAGAGACCCAGTACTTC	CSVVYYLAGAAGETQYF
TRBD2	TRBV27	.	TRBJ2-7	TGTGCCAGCAATTCTATCGGGAGGGCCCGGGAGCAGTACTTC	CASNSIGRAREQYF
.	TRBV6-1	.	TRBJ1-5	TGTGCCAGCAGAACGTCTAGCAGGGGAGATGGTCAGCCCCAGCATTTT	CASRTSSRGDGQPQHF